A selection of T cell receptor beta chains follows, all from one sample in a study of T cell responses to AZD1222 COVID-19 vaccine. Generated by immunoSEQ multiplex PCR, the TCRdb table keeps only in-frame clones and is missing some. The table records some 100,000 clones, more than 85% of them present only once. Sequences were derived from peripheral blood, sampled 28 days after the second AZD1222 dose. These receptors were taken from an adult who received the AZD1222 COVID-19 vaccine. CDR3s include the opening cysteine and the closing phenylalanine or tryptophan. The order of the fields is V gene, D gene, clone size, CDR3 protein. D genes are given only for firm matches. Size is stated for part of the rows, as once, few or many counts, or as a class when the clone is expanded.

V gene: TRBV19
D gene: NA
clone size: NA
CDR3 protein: CASSMEGQAIHQPQHF

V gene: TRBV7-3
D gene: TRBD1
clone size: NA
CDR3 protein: CASSLTAGGWVDTQYF

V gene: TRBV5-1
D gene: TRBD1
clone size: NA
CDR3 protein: CASSLVGTASYNSPLHF

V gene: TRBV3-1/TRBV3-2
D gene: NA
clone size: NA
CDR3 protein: CASTQVGGRAFF

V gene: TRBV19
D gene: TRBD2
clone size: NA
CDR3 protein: CASQSTSGANNEQFF

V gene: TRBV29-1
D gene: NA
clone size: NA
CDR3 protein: CSVEPGGNTEAFF

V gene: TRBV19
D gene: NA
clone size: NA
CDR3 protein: CASSKPSTDTQYF

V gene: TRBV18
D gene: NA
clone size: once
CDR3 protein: CASSKTGVNEQYF

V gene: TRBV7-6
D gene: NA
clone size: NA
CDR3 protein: CASSREARVSGANVLTF

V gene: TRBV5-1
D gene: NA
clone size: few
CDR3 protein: CASSLWGYEQYF

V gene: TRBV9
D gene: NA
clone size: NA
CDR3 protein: CASSVAEGRPNSPGNTIYF

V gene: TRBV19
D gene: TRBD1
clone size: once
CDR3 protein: CASSITGAASPLHF

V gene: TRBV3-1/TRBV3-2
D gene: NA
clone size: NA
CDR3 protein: CASSQGHRGGSGYTF

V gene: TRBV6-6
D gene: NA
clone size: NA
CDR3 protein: CASSYAHSGNTIYF

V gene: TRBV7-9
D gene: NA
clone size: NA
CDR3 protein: CASSLGGGDPYEQYF

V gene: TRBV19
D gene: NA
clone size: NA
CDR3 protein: CASSIGGPGGDTQYF

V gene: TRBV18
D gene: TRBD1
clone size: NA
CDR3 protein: CASSSRQGKVDGYTF

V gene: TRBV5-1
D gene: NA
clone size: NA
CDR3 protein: CASTKDSLNTEAFF

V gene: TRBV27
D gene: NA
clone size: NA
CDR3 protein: CASRDLADYGYTF

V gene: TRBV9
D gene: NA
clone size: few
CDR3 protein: CASSATQGKGEQYF

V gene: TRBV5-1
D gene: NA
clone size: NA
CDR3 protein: CASSLAGGVQETQYF

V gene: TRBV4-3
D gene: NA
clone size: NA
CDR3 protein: CASGQGAGRNGYTF

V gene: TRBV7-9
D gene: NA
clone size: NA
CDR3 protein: CASSWGMGTEAFF

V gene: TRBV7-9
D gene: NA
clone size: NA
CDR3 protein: CATKNTEAFF

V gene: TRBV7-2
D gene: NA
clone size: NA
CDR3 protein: CASSLGGVTNEKLFF

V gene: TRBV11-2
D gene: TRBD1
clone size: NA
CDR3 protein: CASSPRTGDGNTIYF

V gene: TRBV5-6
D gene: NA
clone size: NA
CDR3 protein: CASSRPDTDTDTQYF